These T cell receptor beta chains were read from a single sample in a study of shared clonotypes between healthy human individuals. Sequencing was performed with immunoSEQ multiplex PCR; in TCRdb, only in-frame clones are kept and a portion is missing. Here the sample spans 500,000 to 550,000 clones, about 96% being singletons. Sequenced sample: naive CD4+ T cells sorted from blood. These receptors were obtained from a woman aged 25 to 39 in good health. The CDR3 runs from the conserved cysteine through the conserved F or W. D genes are given only for firm matches. Some rows mark clone size as missing; the rest say once, few, many or name a class of expanded clone.

d_gene	abundance	v_gene	j_gene	CDR3nt	CDR3aa
NA	NA	TRBV6-5	TRBJ2-7	TGTGCCAGCAGTTACTCATCTGGGAGTCTCGAGCAGTACTTC	CASSYSSGSLEQYF
TRBD2	NA	TRBV27	TRBJ2-7	TGTGCCAGCAGTTTAAGGCCCACGGGAGGGCCGGGCTCCTACGAGCAGTACTTC	CASSLRPTGGPGSYEQYF
NA	NA	TRBV15	TRBJ1-4	TGTGCCACCAGCAGAGATCGGGCGGACCAGAATGAAAAACTGTTTTTT	CATSRDRADQNEKLFF
NA	few	TRBV5-1	TRBJ1-2	TGCGCCAGCAGCTCCGGACAGCGACACTACACCTTC	CASSSGQRHYTF
NA	once	TRBV28	TRBJ1-2	TGTGCCAGCAGTCCAGGGGACTATGGCTACACCTTC	CASSPGDYGYTF
NA	NA	TRBV6-1	TRBJ2-3	TGTGCCAGCAGTGAGAGGGGGCGACTAGCTAGCACAGATACGCAGTATTTT	CASSERGRLASTDTQYF
NA	NA	TRBV2	TRBJ2-5	TGTGCCAGCAGTGTTAGGACGTTGTACCAAGAGACCCAGTACTTC	CASSVRTLYQETQYF
NA	NA	TRBV7-8	TRBJ2-1	TGTGCCAGCAGCTTAATAGAGAGCAGCCCCAATGAGCAGTTCTTC	CASSLIESSPNEQFF
TRBD1	NA	TRBV6-6	TRBJ2-7	TGTGCCAGCAGTTACGCGGGACAGGGGGCTTTCTACGAGCAGTACTTC	CASSYAGQGAFYEQYF
TRBD2	NA	TRBV5-1	TRBJ2-4	TGCGCCAGCAGCTTGGAGGCGGGAGGGGCGGTCATTCAGTACTTC	CASSLEAGGAVIQYF
NA	NA	TRBV27	TRBJ2-4	TGTGCCAGCACCACACCTCGGGATGGGGGAGCGGACATTCAGTACTTC	CASTTPRDGGADIQYF
TRBD1	NA	TRBV7-9	TRBJ2-7	TGTGCCAGCAGTTCGAAGGGACAGACCTACGAGCAGTACTTC	CASSSKGQTYEQYF
NA	NA	TRBV5-1	TRBJ1-5	TGCGCCAGCAGCTTGAAGGGCGGAGATCAGCCCCAGCATTTT	CASSLKGGDQPQHF
NA	NA	TRBV15	TRBJ2-3	TGTGCCACCAGCAGCCCAGATACGCAGTATTTT	CATSSPDTQYF
TRBD2	NA	TRBV30	TRBJ2-7	TGTGCCTGGAGTCCGCTAGCGGGAGTAGAAGAGCAGTACTTC	CAWSPLAGVEEQYF
TRBD2	NA	TRBV30	TRBJ2-5	TGTGCCTGGAGTGTGGGAGGGTCAGAGACCCAGTACTTC	CAWSVGGSETQYF
TRBD2	NA	TRBV4-1	TRBJ2-1	TGCGCCAGCAGCCAAGGACTAGCGGACAATGAGCAGTTCTTC	CASSQGLADNEQFF
NA	NA	TRBV21-1	TRBJ1-3	TGTGCCAGCAGCAAAGCCCACTTAGACAGATCTGGAAACACCATATATTTT	CASSKAHLDRSGNTIYF
NA	NA	TRBV4-1	TRBJ2-7	TGCGCCAGCAGCCAAGATTACTCCGGACTTACCTACGAGCAGTACTTC	CASSQDYSGLTYEQYF
NA	NA	TRBV5-1	TRBJ1-1	TGCGCCAGCAGCCCGGGACATATGAACACTGAAGCTTTCTTT	CASSPGHMNTEAFF
NA	NA	TRBV14	TRBJ1-1	TGTGCCAGCAGCCAAGATTGGGGTCACACTGAAGCTTTCTTT	CASSQDWGHTEAFF
NA	NA	TRBV5-1	TRBJ1-1	TGCGCCAGCAGCGAGCGGGGGGTGAGCACTGAAGCTTTCTTT	CASSERGVSTEAFF
TRBD2	NA	TRBV6-5	TRBJ2-2	TGTGCCAGCAGTTACGACAGCGGGGGCGGGGAGCTGTTTTTT	CASSYDSGGGELFF
TRBD1	NA	TRBV2	TRBJ1-1	TGTGCCAGCAGACCACAGGGGGCGCCTGGCACTGAAGCTTTCTTT	CASRPQGAPGTEAFF
NA	NA	TRBV10-2	TRBJ1-1	TGCGCCAGCAGGAAGGGGGGGAGGGACACTGAAGCTTTCTTT	CASRKGGRDTEAFF
TRBD1	NA	TRBV5-3	TRBJ2-7	TGTGCCAGAAGCTTTCCGGGACAGGGGTACGAGCAGTACTTC	CARSFPGQGYEQYF
TRBD2	NA	TRBV5-3	TRBJ2-7	TGTGCCAGAAGCTTGGAGGCTAGCGGGCCGTACTACGAGCAGTACTTC	CARSLEASGPYYEQYF
NA	NA	TRBV6-5	TRBJ1-4	TGTGCCAGCAGTTACTTCCAGCCCATTACTAATGAAAAACTGTTTTTT	CASSYFQPITNEKLFF